This T cell receptor (beta chain) was recovered during a study of cytomegalovirus exposure and HLA in healthy donors. Study-level findings and limits: In most subjects, TCR beta sequences reportedly gave accurate predictions of HLA-A and HLA-B alleles.

The PCR was carried out with 60 Vbeta primers and 13 Jbeta primers. The repertoire was sequenced with immunoSEQ multiplex PCR; TCRdb's copy has only in-frame clones and lacks some. Here the sample spans 120,000 to 150,000 clones, about 84% being singletons. The germline gives CDR1 MGHRA, CDR2 YSYEKL. V dropped 1 base and J dropped 0; count of bases not matched to a gene: 8. CDR3 size: 19 residues. About this clone itself: Its target is unknown.

The source is a middle-aged woman in good health and CMV-seropositive. Sequenced: PBMCs. The chain joins TRBV4-1 to TRBJ2-2; TRBD2 agrees at 10 bases. The chain's CDR3 is CASSQGASGRLSNTGELFF. As DNA, the CDR3 is TGCGCCAGCAGCCAAGGGGCTAGCGGGAGACTCTCGAACACCGGGGAGCTGTTTTTT.